This T cell receptor beta chain came from a study of blood T cells in healthy people across ages. For the second PCR, which ran for 7 to 11 cycles, a sample-barcoded 5' primer and a J-beta primer mix were used. TCRdb processed the 5' RACE reads anew with MiXCR; each CDR3 protein has one entry. The sample has approximately 900,000 distinct CDR3 sequences; 25% to 30% are singletons. This clonotype was detected many times. The CDR3 is 15 amino acids. These data were likewise used in another study, on T cells of mothers and their children.

J is TRBJ2-5 and V is TRBV21-1. TRBV21-1 is recorded as a pseudogene. What was sequenced was blood. The receptor was isolated from a woman aged 40-49 years in good health. In nucleotides, the CDR3 is TGTGCCAGCAGCAAAGAGGGTGGAAGGGATGAGACCCAGTACTTC. Its translation: CASSKEGGRDETQYF.